The clone carrying this T cell receptor (beta chain) was found a few times. What it recognizes is unknown. The sample belongs to a study of blood T cells in healthy people across ages. Study-level results: Unsorted PBMCs blocked a conclusive comparison of naive and antigen-experienced cells.

The CDR3 consists of 13 residues. V was pared by 4 bases and J by 11 bases, with 13 bases between. The germline V gene has CDR1 SGHRS and CDR2 YFSETQ. A second about 6 to 12 cycle PCR used barcoded and J-beta primers. TCRdb passed the 5' RACE reads through MiXCR, listing each CDR3 protein once. The sample gives about 900,000 distinct CDR3 sequences, about 48% of which show up once; around an eighth is in the top ten. The sample was blood. This chain connects TRBV5-1 to TRBJ1-6; D is unresolved. The TCR originated in a man aged 30 to 39 in good health. CDR3 sequence (DNA): TGCGCCAGCAGCAATGCTGGTGAAACACCCCTCCACTTT. This sequence encodes CASSNAGETPLHF.